This T cell receptor (beta chain) was sequenced for a study of T cell responses to AZD1222 COVID-19 vaccine. The table came from immunoSEQ multiplex PCR; TCRdb's copy has only in-frame clones and leaves some out. The table has roughly 100,000 clones, 88% seen once. This clone showed up just once. V gave up 0 bases and J gave up 5 bases, with 5 bases separating them. The length of the CDR3 is 13 residues. Germline V gene sequence: CDR1 LGHDT, CDR2 YNNKEL (reference sequence). The chain links TRBV3-1 (or the pseudogene TRBV3-2) to TRBJ1-5; D is unclear. Sequencing was performed on peripheral blood, taken on day 0 of AZD1222 vaccination. The TCR originated in an adult in good health. CDR3: CASSQERDQPQHF. In DNA, the CDR3 is TGTGCCAGCAGCCAAGAAAGGGATCAGCCCCAGCATTTT.